Only one count was recorded for the clone carrying this TCR beta chain. CDR3 length: 14 residues. The germline V gene encodes CDR1 SQVTM and CDR2 ANQGSEA. V dropped 6 bases and J dropped 0 bases, with 12 bases sitting between them. This record belongs to a study of blood T cell repertoires in COVID-19. Study as a whole: Sample material is recorded as cDNA or gDNA derived from T cells, B-cell-depleted T cells, or PBMCs.

Generated by immunoSEQ multiplex PCR, the TCRdb table keeps only in-frame clones and is missing some. The data contain about 75,000 clones, roughly 89% of them singletons. This TCR was sampled from a woman aged 45 to 65 with acute or convalescent COVID-19. The chain uses TRBV29-1 and TRBJ1-3; tentatively, D is TRBD1 (6 bases). The sequenced material came from peripheral blood. CDR3 residues: CSVLNRDSGNTIYF. The CDR3 DNA reads as TGCAGCGTACTCAACAGGGACTCTGGAAACACCATATATTTT.